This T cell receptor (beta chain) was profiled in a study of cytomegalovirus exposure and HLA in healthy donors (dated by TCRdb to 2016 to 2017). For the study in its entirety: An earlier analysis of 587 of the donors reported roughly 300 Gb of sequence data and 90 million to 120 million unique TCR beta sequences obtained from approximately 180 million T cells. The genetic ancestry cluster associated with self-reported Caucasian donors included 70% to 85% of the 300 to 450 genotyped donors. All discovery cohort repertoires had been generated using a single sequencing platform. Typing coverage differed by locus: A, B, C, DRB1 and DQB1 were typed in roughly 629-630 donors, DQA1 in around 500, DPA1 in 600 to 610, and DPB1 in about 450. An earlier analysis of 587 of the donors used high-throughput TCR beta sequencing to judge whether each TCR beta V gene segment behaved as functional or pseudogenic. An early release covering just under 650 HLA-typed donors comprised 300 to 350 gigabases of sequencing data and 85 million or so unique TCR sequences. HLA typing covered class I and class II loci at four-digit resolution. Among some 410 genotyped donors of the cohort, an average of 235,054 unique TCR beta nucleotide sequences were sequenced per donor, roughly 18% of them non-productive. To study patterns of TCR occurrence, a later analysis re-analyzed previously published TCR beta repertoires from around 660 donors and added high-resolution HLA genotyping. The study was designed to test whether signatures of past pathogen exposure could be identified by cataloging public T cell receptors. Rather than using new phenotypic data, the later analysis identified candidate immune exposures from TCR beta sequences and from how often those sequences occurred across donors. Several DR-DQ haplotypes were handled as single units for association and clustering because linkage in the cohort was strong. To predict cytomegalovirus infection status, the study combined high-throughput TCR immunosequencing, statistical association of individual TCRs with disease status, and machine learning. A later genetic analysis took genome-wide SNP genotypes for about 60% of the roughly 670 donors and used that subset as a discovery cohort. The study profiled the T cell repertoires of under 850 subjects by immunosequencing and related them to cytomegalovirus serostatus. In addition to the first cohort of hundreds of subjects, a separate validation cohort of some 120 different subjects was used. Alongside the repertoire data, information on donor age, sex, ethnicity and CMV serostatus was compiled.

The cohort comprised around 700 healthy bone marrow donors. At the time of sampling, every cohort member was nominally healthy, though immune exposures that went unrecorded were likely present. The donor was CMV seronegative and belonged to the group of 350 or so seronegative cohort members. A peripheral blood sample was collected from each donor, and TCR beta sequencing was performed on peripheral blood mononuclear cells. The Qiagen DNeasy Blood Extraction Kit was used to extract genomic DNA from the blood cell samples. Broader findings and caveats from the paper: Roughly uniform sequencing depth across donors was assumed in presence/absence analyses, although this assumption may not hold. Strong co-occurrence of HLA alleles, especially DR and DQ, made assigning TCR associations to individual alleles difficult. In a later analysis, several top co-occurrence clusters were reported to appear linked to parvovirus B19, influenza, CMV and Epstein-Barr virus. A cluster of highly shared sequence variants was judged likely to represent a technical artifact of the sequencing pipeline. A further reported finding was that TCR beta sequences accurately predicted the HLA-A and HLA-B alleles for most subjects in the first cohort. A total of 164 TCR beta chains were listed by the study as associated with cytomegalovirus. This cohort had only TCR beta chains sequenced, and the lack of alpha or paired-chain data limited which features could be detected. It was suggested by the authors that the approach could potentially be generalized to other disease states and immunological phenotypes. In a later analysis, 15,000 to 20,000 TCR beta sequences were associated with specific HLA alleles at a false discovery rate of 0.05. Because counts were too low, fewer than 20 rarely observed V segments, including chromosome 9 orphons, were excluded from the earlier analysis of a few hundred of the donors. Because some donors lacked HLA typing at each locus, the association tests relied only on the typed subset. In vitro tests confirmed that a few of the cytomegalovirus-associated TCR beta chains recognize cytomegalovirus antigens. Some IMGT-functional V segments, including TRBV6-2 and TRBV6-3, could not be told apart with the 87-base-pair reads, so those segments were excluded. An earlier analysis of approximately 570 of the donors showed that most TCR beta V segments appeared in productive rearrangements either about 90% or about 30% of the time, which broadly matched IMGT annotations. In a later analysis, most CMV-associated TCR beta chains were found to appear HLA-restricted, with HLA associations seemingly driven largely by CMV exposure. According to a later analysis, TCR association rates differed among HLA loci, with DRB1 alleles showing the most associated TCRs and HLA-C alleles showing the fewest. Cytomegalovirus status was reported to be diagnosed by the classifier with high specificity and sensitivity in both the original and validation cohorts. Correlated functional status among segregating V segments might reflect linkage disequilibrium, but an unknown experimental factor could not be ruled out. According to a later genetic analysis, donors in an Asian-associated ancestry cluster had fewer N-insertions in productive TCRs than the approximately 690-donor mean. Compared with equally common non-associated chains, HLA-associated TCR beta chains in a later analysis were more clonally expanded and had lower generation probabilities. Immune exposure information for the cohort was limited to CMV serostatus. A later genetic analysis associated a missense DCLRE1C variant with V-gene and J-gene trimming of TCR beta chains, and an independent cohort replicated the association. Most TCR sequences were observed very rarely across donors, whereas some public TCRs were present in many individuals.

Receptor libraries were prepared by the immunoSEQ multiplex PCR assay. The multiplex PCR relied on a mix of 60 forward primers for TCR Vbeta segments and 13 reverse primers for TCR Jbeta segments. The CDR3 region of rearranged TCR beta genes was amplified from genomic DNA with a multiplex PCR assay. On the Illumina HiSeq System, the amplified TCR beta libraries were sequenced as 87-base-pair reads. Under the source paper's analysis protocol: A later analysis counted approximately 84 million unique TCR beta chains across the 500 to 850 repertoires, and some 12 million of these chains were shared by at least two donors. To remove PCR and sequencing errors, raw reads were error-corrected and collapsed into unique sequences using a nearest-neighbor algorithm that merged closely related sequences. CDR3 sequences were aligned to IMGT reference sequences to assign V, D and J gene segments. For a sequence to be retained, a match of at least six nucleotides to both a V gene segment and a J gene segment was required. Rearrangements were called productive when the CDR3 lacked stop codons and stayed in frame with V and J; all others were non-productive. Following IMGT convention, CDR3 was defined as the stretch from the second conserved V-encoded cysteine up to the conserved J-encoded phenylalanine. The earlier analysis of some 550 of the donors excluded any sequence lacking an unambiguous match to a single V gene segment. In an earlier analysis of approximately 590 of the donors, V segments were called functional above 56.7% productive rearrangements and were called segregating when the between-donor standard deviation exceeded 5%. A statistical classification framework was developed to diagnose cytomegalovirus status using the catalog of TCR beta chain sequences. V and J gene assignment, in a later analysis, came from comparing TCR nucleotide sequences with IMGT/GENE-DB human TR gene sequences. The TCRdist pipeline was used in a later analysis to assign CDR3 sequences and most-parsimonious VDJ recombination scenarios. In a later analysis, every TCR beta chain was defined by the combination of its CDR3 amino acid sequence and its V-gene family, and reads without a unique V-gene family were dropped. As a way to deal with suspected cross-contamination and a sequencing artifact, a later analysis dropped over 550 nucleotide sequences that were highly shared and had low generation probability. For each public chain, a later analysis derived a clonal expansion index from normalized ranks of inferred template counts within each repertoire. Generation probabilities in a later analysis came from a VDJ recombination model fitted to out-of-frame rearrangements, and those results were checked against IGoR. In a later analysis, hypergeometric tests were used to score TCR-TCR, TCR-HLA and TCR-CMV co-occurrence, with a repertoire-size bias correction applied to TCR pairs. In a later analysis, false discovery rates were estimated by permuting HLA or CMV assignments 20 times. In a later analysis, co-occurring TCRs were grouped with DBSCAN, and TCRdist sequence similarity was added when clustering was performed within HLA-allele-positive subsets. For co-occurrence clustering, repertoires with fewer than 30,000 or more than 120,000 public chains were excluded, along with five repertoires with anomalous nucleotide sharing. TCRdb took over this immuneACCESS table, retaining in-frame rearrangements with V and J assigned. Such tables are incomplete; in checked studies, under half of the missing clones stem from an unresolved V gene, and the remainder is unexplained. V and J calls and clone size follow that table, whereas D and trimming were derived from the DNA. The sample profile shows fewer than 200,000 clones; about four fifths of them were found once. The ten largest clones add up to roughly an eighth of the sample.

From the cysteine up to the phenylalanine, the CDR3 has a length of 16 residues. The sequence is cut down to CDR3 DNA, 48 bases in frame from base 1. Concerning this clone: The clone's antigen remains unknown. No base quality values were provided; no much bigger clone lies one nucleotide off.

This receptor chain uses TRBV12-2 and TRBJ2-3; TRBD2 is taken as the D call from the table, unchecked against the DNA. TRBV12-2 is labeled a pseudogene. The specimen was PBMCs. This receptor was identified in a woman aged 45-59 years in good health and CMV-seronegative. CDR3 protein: CASRLTSGANTDTQYF. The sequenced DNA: TGTGCAAGTCGCTTAACTAGCGGGGCCAACACAGATACGCAGTATTTT.